The entry below gives a single TCR beta chain sequence along with its context. Using immunoSEQ multiplex PCR, the repertoire was profiled, and TCRdb retains in-frame clones only, with some absent. The sample lists hundreds of thousands of clones; around 73% were seen once. The source of the sample is a study of shared clonotypes between healthy human individuals. The CDR3 consists of 13 residues. Germline lookup yields CDR1 SGHTA and CDR2 FQGTGA. V lost 5 bases to trimming and J lost 7 bases; unmatched junction nucleotides: 5. The source is a woman between 25 and 40 years old in good health. The chain employs TRBV7-3 and TRBJ2-4; 7 bases are shared with TRBD2. Sequenced input: memory CD4+ T cells sorted from blood. The subset is: CD45RA-negative fraction. The CDR3 loop is CASSIQGGNIQYF. DNA for the CDR3: TGTGCCAGCAGCATTCAGGGAGGGAACATTCAGTACTTC.